This T cell receptor (beta chain) was identified in a study of T-cell reconstitution after alpha-beta-depleted transplantation in children. Study results and caveats: At around two months after transplant, the alpha-beta T cells were reportedly derived from several hundred expanded clones that came from non-depleted graft cells. At the one-year point after transplant, T-cell counts and TCRbeta diversity were found to come mostly from T cells that had been newly produced.

Note on this clonotype: Its antigen is still unknown. A junction end diverges from the germline sequence, so it may reflect a read error.

Preparation of the TCRbeta library was carried out with unique molecular identifiers. TCRdb recomputed calls from the PCR reads with MiXCR, one row per CDR3 protein. The repertoire holds 250,000 to 300,000 distinct CDR3 sequences, 10% seen once, with around 7.5% in the top ten. Germline assignment: CDR1 DFQATT and CDR2 SNEGSKA (reference sequence). This CDR3 contains 14 residues. J is TRBJ2-7 and V is TRBV20-1; 7 positions agree with TRBD1. Material: PBMCs, obtained before TCRalphabeta/CD19-depleted stem cell transplant. The sequence derives from a boy in the first two years of life with acute myeloid leukemia, due to receive a stem cell transplant. The DNA of the CDR3 is TGCAGTACTAGAGATCCCAAGGGGGCGCACGAGCAGTACTTC. It codes for CSTRDPKGAHEQYF.